This TCR beta chain came from a study of cytomegalovirus exposure and HLA in healthy donors. In the study overall: HLA-typed donors were the source of 83 million or so unique TCRs held in an early data release. Study-wide results and caveats: It has been reported that TCR beta sequences accurately predicted the HLA-A and HLA-B alleles of most subjects.

A remark on this clone: Its antigen is unknown.

The primer mix had 60 Vbeta and 13 Jbeta primers. The table came from immunoSEQ multiplex PCR; TCRdb's copy has only in-frame clones and leaves some out. The table lists about 130,000 clones, roughly four fifths of them singletons. V lost 1 base to trimming and J lost 2 bases, with 14 bases between them. The germline gives CDR1 LNHNV, CDR2 YYDKDF (reference sequence). This CDR3 spans 17 amino acids. This sequence originates from a female donor in good health and CMV-seropositive. The sequencing input was PBMCs. The chain recombines TRBV15 with TRBJ1-4, with TRBD1 as a possible D gene (6 bases). CDR3 nucleotide sequence: TGTGCCACCAGCAGAGGGGACATAGCCCAGACTAATGAAAAACTGTTTTTT. This gives the protein CATSRGDIAQTNEKLFF. The entire variable domain, with the rest obtained from reference TRBV15 and TRBJ1-4, is as follows: DAMVIQNPRYQVTQFGKPVTLSCSQTLNHNVMYWYQQKSSQAPKLLFHYYDKDFNNEADTPDNFQSRRPNTSFCFLDIRSPGLGDTAMYLCATSRGDIAQTNEKLFFGSGTQLSVL.